Below, 21 T cell receptor beta chains from the same sample are listed, as sequenced in a study of Graves' ophthalmopathy and Graves' hyperthyroidism. Investigators amplified TCR beta CDR3 regions from RNA transcripts. The workflow started with a first-round RT-PCR run with HTBI primers and then moved on to a second-round multiplex PCR. TCRdb ran MiXCR on the multiplex PCR reads and lists one entry per CDR3 protein. The sample comprises about 600,000 distinct CDR3 sequences, under 40% of which are singletons, and approximately 4.1% rests with the top ten. Material for sequencing was peripheral blood or thyroid tissue (not recorded which). Receptors were obtained from an adult man with Graves' hyperthyroidism.

The chain carries TRBV7-9 and TRBJ2-7; TRBD1 agrees at 7 bases. The last part of the DNA fits TRBJ2-1 better; the J call may be wrong. This CDR3 comprises 14 residues. Looked up from germline, CDR1 is SEHNR and CDR2 is FQNEAQ (reference sequence). The CDR3 protein is CASSFGGQIFEQFF. CDR3 nucleotides: TGTGCCAGCAGCTTTGGGGGACAGATTTTCGAGCAGTTCTTC.

V is TRBV7-2 and J is TRBJ2-7; 16 bases are shared with TRBD2. V lost 4 bases and J lost 6; bases outside the gene matches: 3. Germline V gene lookup returns CDR1 SGHTA and CDR2 FQGNSA. This CDR3 region has 15 residues. The CDR3 spells CASSWGLAGGGEQYF. In DNA form, the CDR3 reads TGTGCCAGCAGCTGGGGACTAGCGGGAGGGGGCGAGCAGTACTTC.

The chain has TRBV3-1 and TRBJ2-2, with D unresolved. Trimming took off 0 bases at V and 4 bases at J, with 3 bases between the two ends. The length of the CDR3 is 13 residues. CDR1 is LGHDT and CDR2 is YNNKEL in the germline V gene (reference sequence). Here the CDR3 reads CASSQDATGELFF. In DNA form, the CDR3 reads TGTGCCAGCAGCCAAGACGCCACCGGGGAGCTGTTTTTT.

The rearrangement uses TRBV7-9 and TRBJ2-5, with 7 bases lining up with TRBD1. Germline lookup yields CDR1 SEHNR and CDR2 FQNEAQ (reference sequence). The CDR3 consists of 12 residues. Germline trimming cut 5 bases from V and 13 bases from J; bases unmatched to any gene: 10. The CDR3 DNA reads as TGTGCCAGCAGCCCACAGGGACAGACGCGGTACTTC. It translates to CASSPQGQTRYF. The full variable domain, with the rest looked up from reference TRBV7-9 and TRBJ2-5, is DTGVSQNPRHKITKRGQNVTFRCDPISEHNRLYWYRQTLGQGPEFLTYFQNEAQLEKSRLLSDRFSAERPKGSFSTLEIQRTEQGDSAMYLCASSPQGQTRYFGPGTRLLVL.

The chain recombines TRBV27 with TRBJ1-2; 7 bases align to TRBD1. The CDR3 loop spans 14 amino acids. The germline gives CDR1 MNHEY, CDR2 SMNVEV (reference sequence). With V trimmed by 3 bases and J by 7 bases, 8 bases remained unmatched. The DNA of the CDR3 is TGTGCCAGCAGTTTTCAGAAGGGGGCGAGTGGCTACACCTTC. As protein: CASSFQKGASGYTF.

Turning to this clonotype: Germline and junction disagree at one end, which may indicate a read error. The V call is TRBV6-5, the J call TRBJ1-4, with D perhaps matching TRBD1 (6 bases). The CDR3 runs 14 residues. Germline V lookup: CDR1 MNHEY, CDR2 SVGAGI. Here the CDR3 reads CTSSYGQKKEKLFF. The CDR3 DNA is TGTACCAGCAGTTACGGACAGAAGAAGGAAAAACTGTTTTTT.

In this sample, this clonotype turned up a few times. The CDR3 is CASSEPGVIYEQYF. The CDR3 nucleotides read TGCGCCAGCAGTGAGCCGGGGGTAATCTACGAGCAGTACTTC. This chain uses TRBV10-2 with TRBJ2-7; a possible D gene is TRBD2 (6 bases). The CDR3 consists of 14 residues. Germline CDR1 and CDR2: WSHSY and SAAADI. V gave up 2 bases and J gave up 3 bases, with 11 bases separating them.

This chain joins TRBV25-1 and TRBJ2-5; D is possibly TRBD2 (7 bases). Germline V gene lookup returns CDR1 MGHDK and CDR2 SYGVNS. The CDR3 length is 17 residues. The V gene lost 4 bases and the J gene lost 4 bases, with 22 bases spanning the gap. CDR3 nucleotides: TGTGCCAGCAGTGCTAGAGGGGGGGCGATGGCCGGAGAGACCCAGTACTTC. It yields the protein CASSARGGAMAGETQYF.

The J gene is TRBJ2-2, the V gene TRBV29-1; D is perhaps TRBD2 (5 bases). The CDR3 sequence is 14 residues long. Germline lookup yields CDR1 SQVTM and CDR2 ANQGSEA. Trimming cost V 0 bases and J 0 bases, with 5 bases left between them. CDR3 protein: CSVEEGANTGELFF. The CDR3 DNA follows: TGCAGCGTTGAAGAGGGAGCGAACACCGGGGAGCTGTTTTTT.

This clonotype was seen a single time. V and J are TRBV19 and TRBJ2-1; D not certain. This CDR3 contains 12 residues. In germline, CDR1 is LNHDA, CDR2 SQIVND (reference sequence). V was pared by 9 bases and J by 4 bases, with 10 bases between. The CDR3 DNA reads TGTGCCAGCGGTCGATCTTACAATGAGCAGTTCTTC. Encoded protein: CASGRSYNEQFF.

For this clonotype: One end of the junction fails to match germline, which may point to a read error. The rearrangement uses TRBV7-2 and TRBJ2-7; 7 positions agree with TRBD1. The CDR3 has 14 residues. From germline, CDR1 is SGHTA and CDR2 FQGNSA. CDR3 bases: TGTGCCAGCAGCCGCAACAGGGGATCCTACGGGCAGTACTTC. Translated, it gives CASSRNRGSYGQYF.

The chain has TRBV29-1 and TRBJ2-7; 7 bases are a match to TRBD1. Germline CDR1 SQVTM, CDR2 ANQGSEA. V shed 6 bases and J 2 bases; nucleotides not matched to a gene: 7. CDR3 length equals 13 residues. This CDR3 reads CSVAGTAAYEQYF. In DNA, the CDR3 is TGCAGCGTCGCCGGGACAGCCGCCTACGAGCAGTACTTC.

This clonotype has a single count. The chain employs TRBV29-1 and TRBJ2-5, with D perhaps TRBD2 (7 bases). Trimming left V 2 bases short and J 3 bases short, with 10 bases between. Per the germline V gene, CDR1 is SQVTM and CDR2 is ANQGSEA. CDR3 length equals 13 residues. CDR3 DNA sequence: TGCAGCGTTGAAAGGGGGAGGGAAGAGACCCAGTACTTC. It codes for CSVERGREETQYF. Looking up the rest from reference TRBV29-1 and TRBJ2-5 gives the full variable domain: SAVISQKPSRDICQRGTSLTIQCQVDSQVTMMFWYRQQPGQSLTLIATANQGSEATYESGFVIDKFPISRPNLTFSTLTVSNMSPEDSSIYLCSVERGREETQYFGPGTRLLVL.

The V call is TRBV4-1, the J call TRBJ1-6; 9 bases align to TRBD1. The V gene's germline CDR1 is MGHRA and CDR2 YSYEKL. The CDR3 extends over 18 amino acids. Trimming removed 3 bases from V and 6 bases from J; junction bases left unmatched: 12. The DNA for the CDR3 is TGCGCCAGCAGCCAGTCCGGGACAGGGTTCGCTAGTAATTCACCCCTCCACTTT. Translation gives CASSQSGTGFASNSPLHF.

This chain connects TRBV29-1 to TRBJ2-5; no clear D. Germline V lookup: CDR1 SQVTM, CDR2 ANQGSEA. V was pared by 0 bases and J by 5 bases, with 10 bases between. The CDR3 sequence is 13 residues long. The CDR3 DNA reads as TGCAGCGTTGAAGATCCAGGCAATGAGACCCAGTACTTC. Protein product: CSVEDPGNETQYF. Filled out from reference TRBV29-1 and TRBJ2-5, the complete variable domain reads SAVISQKPSRDICQRGTSLTIQCQVDSQVTMMFWYRQQPGQSLTLIATANQGSEATYESGFVIDKFPISRPNLTFSTLTVSNMSPEDSSIYLCSVEDPGNETQYFGPGTRLLVL.

A single count supports this clonotype. This chain uses TRBV7-8 with TRBJ1-2; no clear D gene. Trimming cost V 8 bases and J 3 bases, with 19 bases left between them. The CDR3 covers 15 residues. Germline V gene data show CDR1 as SGHVS and CDR2 as FQNEAQ. CDR3 region: CASAADQESHYGYTF. The CDR3 bases are TGTGCCAGCGCGGCTGACCAAGAGTCTCACTATGGCTACACCTTC.

The rearrangement links TRBV5-1 to TRBJ2-1; the D is unclear. Germline CDR1 is SGHRS and CDR2 is YFSETQ. CDR3 length: 13 residues. Trimming cost V 1 base and J 5 bases, with 7 bases left between them. CDR3 nucleotides: TGCGCCAGCAGCTTGTCGCCCAACAATGAGCAGTTCTTC. The encoded protein is CASSLSPNNEQFF.

The gene calls are TRBV9 and TRBJ1-1, with 9 bases matching TRBD1. The germline CDR1 and CDR2 sequences are SGDLS and YYNGEE. This CDR3 is 16 amino acids long. V shed 7 bases and J 0 bases; nucleotides not matched to a gene: 10. In nucleotides, the CDR3 is TGTGCCAGCTCACCATGGGGACAGGGCATGAACACTGAAGCTTTCTTT. Translating gives CASSPWGQGMNTEAFF.

As to this clonotype: The junction and the germline gene differ at one end; a read error may be behind it. CDR3 DNA sequence: TGCGCCAGCAGCCGGTACACCAGGGAGCTGTTTTTT. Its translation: CASSRYTRELFF. V gene TRBV4-1 combines with J gene TRBJ2-2; D gene unclear. Germline lookup yields CDR1 MGHRA and CDR2 YSYEKL. The length of the CDR3 is 12 residues.

CDR3 DNA: TGTGCCACCAGTGATTTGGGCAGCACAGATACGCAGTATTTT. Encoded protein: CATSDLGSTDTQYF. The chain has TRBV24-1 and TRBJ2-3; D uncertain. V was trimmed by 0 bases and J by 0 bases, leaving 3 bases between them. Germline V CDR1 and CDR2: KGHDR, SFDVKD. The CDR3 runs 14 residues.

This clonotype was seen more than once but under ten times. This rearrangement joins TRBV19 to TRBJ2-3; 10 bases line up with TRBD2. This CDR3 region has 17 residues. Germline V gene sequence: CDR1 LNHDA, CDR2 SQIVND (reference sequence). Losses at the gene ends were 7 bases for V and 5 bases for J; bases not matched to a gene: 15. The CDR3 loop reads CASTDRGSGGAKDTQYF. The CDR3 bases are TGTGCCAGTACCGACCGTGGGAGCGGGGGGGCGAAAGATACGCAGTATTTT. The entire variable domain, with the rest obtained from reference TRBV19 and TRBJ2-3, is as follows: DGGITQSPKYLFRKEGQNVTLSCEQNLNHDAMYWYRQDPGQGLRLIYYSQIVNDFQKGDIAEGYSVSREKKESFPLTVTSAQKNPTAFYLCASTDRGSGGAKDTQYFGPGTRLTVL.